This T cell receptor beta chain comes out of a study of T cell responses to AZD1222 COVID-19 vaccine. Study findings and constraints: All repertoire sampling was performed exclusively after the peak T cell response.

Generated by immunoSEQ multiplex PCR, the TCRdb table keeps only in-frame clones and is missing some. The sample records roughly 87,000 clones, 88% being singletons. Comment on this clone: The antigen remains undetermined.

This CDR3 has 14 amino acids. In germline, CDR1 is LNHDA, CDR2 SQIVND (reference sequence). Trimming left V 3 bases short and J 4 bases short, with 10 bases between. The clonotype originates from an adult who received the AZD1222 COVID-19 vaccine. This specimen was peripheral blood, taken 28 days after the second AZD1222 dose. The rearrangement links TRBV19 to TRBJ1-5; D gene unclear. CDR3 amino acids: CASSIATANQPQHF. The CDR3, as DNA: TGTGCCAGTAGTATCGCCACAGCAAATCAGCCCCAGCATTTT.